The clone carrying this T cell receptor (beta chain) was seen once. The CDR3 has 14 residues. Germline loops: CDR1 LNHDA, CDR2 SQIVND (reference sequence). Trimming at V came to 6 bases and at J to 1 base, leaving 6 bases not matched to a gene. Allocation to cohorts depended on clinical history reported by the participants. TCRdb's copy holds only in-frame clones and misses some; the assay was immunoSEQ multiplex PCR. The sample yields around 140,000 clones, about 81% seen once. The data were obtained in a study of blood T cell repertoires in COVID-19. The clonotype comes from a middle-aged man with acute COVID-19. The genes are TRBV19 and TRBJ2-7, with 7 bases fitting TRBD2. The specimen sequenced was PBMCs or T cells enriched from blood (not recorded which). The CDR3 loop reads CASRKSGESYEQYF. Written as DNA, the CDR3 is TGTGCCAGTAGGAAAAGCGGGGAGTCCTACGAGCAGTACTTC.